This record concerns one TCR beta chain sequence. This entry is derived from a study of human T cells and chemical hapten exposure. The sample's time point: pre-sensitization, week 0. The treatment is: therapeutic diphenylcyclopropenone sensitization with weekly scalp DPC. TCRdb recomputed calls from the RACE reads with MiXCR, one row per CDR3 protein. The table includes around 350,000 distinct CDR3 sequences, roughly 6% detected once. The V end was cut by 8 bases, the J end by 7 bases, with 14 bases between. The CDR3 length is 13 residues. Germline-derived CDR1 and CDR2 are MNHEY and SVGAGI. This receptor was obtained from a young woman with alopecia areata. Some clones in this sample may be carry-over from other donors' samples. This rearrangement joins TRBV6-5 to TRBJ2-2; D might be TRBD1 or TRBD2, each matching 5 bases. Material: whole blood, obtained in connection with sensitization to the hapten diphenylcyclopropenone (DPC). CDR3 bases: TGTGCCAGCCGACAGCTGGCGGGCGGGGAGCTGTTTTTT. The encoded protein is CASRQLAGGELFF.